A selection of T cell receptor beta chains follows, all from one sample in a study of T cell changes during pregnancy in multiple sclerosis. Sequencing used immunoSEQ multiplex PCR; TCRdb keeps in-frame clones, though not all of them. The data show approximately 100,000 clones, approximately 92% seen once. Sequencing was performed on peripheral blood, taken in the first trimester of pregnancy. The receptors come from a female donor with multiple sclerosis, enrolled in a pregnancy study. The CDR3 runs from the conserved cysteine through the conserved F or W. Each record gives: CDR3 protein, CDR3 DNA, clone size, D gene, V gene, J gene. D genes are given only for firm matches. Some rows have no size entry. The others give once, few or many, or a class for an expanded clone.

CDR3: CASSYRASGGRGETQYF; DNA: TGTGCCAGCAGTTACCGGGCTAGCGGGGGAAGGGGAGAGACCCAGTACTTC; size: NA; D: TRBD2; V: TRBV6-7; J: TRBJ2-5
CDR3: CASSLQAGSGYTF; DNA: TGTGCCAGCAGCCTCCAAGCGGGGTCTGGCTACACCTTC; size: NA; D: NA; V: TRBV14; J: TRBJ1-2
CDR3: CASSVGFRVDGNTIYF; DNA: TGTGCCAGCAGCGTAGGTTTCAGGGTTGACGGAAACACCATATATTTT; size: few; D: NA; V: TRBV9; J: TRBJ1-3
CDR3: CASSLQGPYEQYF; DNA: TGTGCCAGCAGCTTGCAGGGCCCCTACGAGCAGTACTTC; size: NA; D: NA; V: TRBV5-6; J: TRBJ2-7
CDR3: CASSQNRGLDRIYF; DNA: TGTGCCAGCAGTCAAAACAGGGGCCTCGACAGGATATATTTT; size: once; D: TRBD1; V: TRBV13; J: TRBJ1-3
CDR3: CASSVITTGRNTEAFF; DNA: TGTGCCAGCAGTGTTATTACGACAGGGAGGAACACTGAAGCTTTCTTT; size: NA; D: TRBD1; V: TRBV2; J: TRBJ1-1
CDR3: CATSREPVTEAFF; DNA: TGTGCCACCAGCAGAGAGCCGGTGACAGAAGCTTTCTTT; size: NA; D: NA; V: TRBV15; J: TRBJ1-1
CDR3: CATAGRVSYEQYF; DNA: TGTGCCACTGCCGGGAGAGTTTCCTACGAGCAGTACTTC; size: NA; D: NA; V: TRBV19; J: TRBJ2-7
CDR3: CASSLDSKETQYF; DNA: TGTGCCAGCAGCTTAGACTCAAAAGAGACCCAGTACTTC; size: NA; D: NA; V: TRBV7-9; J: TRBJ2-5
CDR3: CASSPRTGTVNTEAFF; DNA: TGTGCCAGCAGCCCGAGAACAGGTACGGTGAACACTGAAGCTTTCTTT; size: NA; D: NA; V: TRBV27; J: TRBJ1-1
CDR3: CASSQGQGWGYTF; DNA: TGTGCCAGCAGCCAGGGACAGGGATGGGGCTACACCTTC; size: NA; D: TRBD1; V: TRBV7-2; J: TRBJ1-2
CDR3: CASLTGTGSNEQFF; DNA: TGTGCCAGCTTGACCGGGACAGGGTCCAATGAGCAGTTCTTC; size: NA; D: TRBD1; V: TRBV27; J: TRBJ2-1
CDR3: CASSYSGPLPYEQYF; DNA: TGTGCCAGCAGTTACTCGGGGCCCCTCCCCTACGAGCAGTACTTC; size: NA; D: NA; V: TRBV6-5; J: TRBJ2-7
CDR3: CASRILWGEDTGELFF; DNA: TGTGCCAGCAGAATTCTGTGGGGGGAGGACACCGGGGAGCTGTTTTTT; size: NA; D: NA; V: TRBV7-8; J: TRBJ2-2
CDR3: CASSVDRGGNTIYF; DNA: TGCGCCAGCAGCGTTGACAGGGGTGGAAACACCATATATTTT; size: NA; D: TRBD1; V: TRBV5-1; J: TRBJ1-3
CDR3: CASSVEQGFGTDTQYF; DNA: TGTGCCAGCAGCGTAGAGCAGGGCTTCGGCACAGATACGCAGTATTTT; size: once; D: NA; V: TRBV9; J: TRBJ2-3
CDR3: CASTLAGTGSNYGYTF; DNA: TGTGCCAGCACCCTGGCAGGGACAGGGTCTAACTATGGCTACACCTTC; size: NA; D: TRBD1; V: TRBV5-5; J: TRBJ1-2
CDR3: CASSLTGGYEQYF; DNA: TGTGCCAGCAGCTTGACAGGGGGCTACGAGCAGTACTTC; size: NA; D: TRBD1; V: TRBV7-9; J: TRBJ2-7
CDR3: CASSENPDRNPNYGYTF; DNA: TGTGCCAGCAGTGAAAACCCCGACAGAAACCCTAACTATGGCTACACCTTC; size: NA; D: NA; V: TRBV6-1; J: TRBJ1-2
CDR3: CASSWAAYGEQYF; DNA: TGTGCCAGCAGCTGGGCAGCTTACGGCGAGCAGTACTTC; size: NA; D: NA; V: TRBV5-6; J: TRBJ2-7
CDR3: CASSFRSGLANEQYF; DNA: TGTGCCAGCAGCTTTAGGTCAGGGCTGGCCAACGAGCAGTACTTC; size: NA; D: NA; V: TRBV13; J: TRBJ2-7
CDR3: CSARHPDGNTIYF; DNA: TGCAGCGCCCGACACCCAGACGGAAACACCATATATTTT; size: NA; D: NA; V: TRBV29-1; J: TRBJ1-3
CDR3: CASSIGSANSYEQYF; DNA: TGTGCCAGTAGTATCGGTAGCGCGAACTCCTACGAGCAGTACTTC; size: NA; D: NA; V: TRBV19; J: TRBJ2-7
CDR3: CAWSMTGGLETQYF; DNA: TGTGCCTGGAGTATGACAGGGGGCTTGGAGACCCAGTACTTC; size: NA; D: TRBD1; V: TRBV30; J: TRBJ2-5
CDR3: CASSFDTVNTEAFF; DNA: TGTGCCAGCAGTTTTGACACCGTGAACACTGAAGCTTTCTTT; size: NA; D: NA; V: TRBV27; J: TRBJ1-1
CDR3: CASSLQGLAGYEQYF; DNA: TGTGCCAGCAGCTTACAGGGACTAGCGGGTTACGAGCAGTACTTC; size: NA; D: TRBD2; V: TRBV7-3; J: TRBJ2-7